This note documents a single TCR beta chain sequence. Its antigen target is currently unknown. There are no base qualities to consult, and no much larger clone falls within one base. This sample was included in a study of blood T cell repertoires in COVID-19 (dated by TCRdb to 2018 to 2020). Background on the whole study: Collaborator samples came from the United States, Italy and Spain and covered acute and convalescent phases of COVID-19. The material from the prospective study consisted of cDNA or gDNA derived from T cells, B-cell-depleted T cells, or PBMCs. Subjects who had been exposed to COVID-19, were actively infected with it, or had recovered from it provided the deeply sampled blood TCRbeta repertoires that made up the dataset. A freely available public database, intended as a resource for researchers studying the immune response to SARS-CoV-2, is where the repertoires were released. Samples came from the ongoing ImmuneRACE study (first 160 participants) plus 1,254 subjects from 6 global collaborators. The sample metadata nearly always contained a de-identified subject ID, COVID-19 status, age in years and sex. Where available, HLA class I and class II types were obtained from metadata supplied by the sample provider rather than from assay-based typing. Points the paper makes about the study in general: Clinical and demographic metadata were provided uncurated, with the amount varying by source and participant.

The immunoSEQ Assay, a bias-controlled multiplex PCR, was used to amplify TCRbeta CDR3 regions from genomic DNA. In the authors' own workflow: Nucleated cell counts per sample were estimated from amplification of reference gene primers within the assay. To quantify the absolute abundance of each unique TCRbeta CDR3 rearrangement, sequence reads were collapsed and filtered. Productive Simpson clonality was computed per sample as the square root of Simpson's diversity index over productive rearrangements. TCRdb carries this immuneACCESS record with in-frame sequences only. Its versions omit some clonotypes, under half of them owing to an unresolved V gene in the studies checked, with the rest unexplained. Clone size and V and J calls were adopted from that table, with D and trimming inferred from the DNA. This sample gives about 110,000 clones in total; roughly four fifths of them show up just once. The ten largest account for roughly 7.7% of the sample.

CDR1 and CDR2 are drawn from the germline V gene: SGHTA, FQGNSA. Between the V and J ends, shortened by 1 base and 2 bases respectively, the junction contains 9 bases. From the cysteine through the phenylalanine, the CDR3 covers 15 amino acids. Only CDR3 DNA is held: 45 bases, read in frame from base 1. Each collaborating institution followed its own protocols to collect whole blood in K2EDTA tubes. For TCRbeta analysis, collaborator samples were shipped as frozen whole blood, as isolated PBMCs, or as DNA extracted from either sample type. This sequence originates from a man aged 70 or older with acute or convalescent COVID-19. The chain joins TRBV7-2 to TRBJ1-5, with no confident D gene call. Input material: peripheral blood. The CDR3 region: CASSLVAGGNQPQHF. The sequence in DNA is TGTGCCAGCAGCTTAGTGGCGGGCGGCAATCAGCCCCAGCATTTT.